Described below is a single T cell receptor beta chain sequence and its context. The V gene's germline CDR1 is SGHNT and CDR2 YYREEE (reference sequence). This CDR3 region has 16 residues. V was clipped by 6 bases and J by 0 bases, with 13 bases between them. The data belong to a study of blood T cell repertoires in COVID-19. Whole-study context: From the United States, Italy and Spain came samples of acute and convalescent COVID-19.

Per the original methods: Amplification of reference gene primers was used by the study to estimate nucleated cell counts. Using immunoSEQ multiplex PCR, the repertoire was profiled, and TCRdb retains in-frame clones only, with some absent. That table gives V, J and clone size, and the DNA gave D and trimming. The sample gives about 34,000 clones, 90% to 95% of which show up once; roughly two fifths is in the top ten. Sequences were obtained from peripheral blood. This chain joins TRBV5-4 and TRBJ1-6; D unclear. This sequence originates from a man aged 60 to 69 with active or convalescent COVID-19. CDR3 nucleotide sequence: TGTGCCAGCACCAAAGCCGGTAGCTCCTATAATTCACCCCTCCACTTT. It translates to CASTKAGSSYNSPLHF. Full variable domain (outside the CDR3, taken from reference TRBV5-4 and TRBJ1-6): ETGVTQSPTHLIKTRGQQVTLRCSSQSGHNTVSWYQQALGQGPQFIFQYYREEENGRGNFPPRFSGLQFPNYSSELNVNALELDDSALYLCASTKAGSSYNSPLHFGNGTRLTVT.